Following are 14 T cell receptor beta chains from one sample sequenced in a study of shared clonotypes between healthy human individuals (dated by TCRdb to the early 2020s). CD8 naive samples consisted of CD45RO-negative cells that were positively selected for CCR7, yielding a CD45RA+CCR7+ population without TemRA cells. The method was the immunoSEQ multiplex PCR assay. In TCRdb, the immuneACCESS table is reduced to in-frame sequences with V and J assigned. These tables do not hold every clone; where another copy was compared, an unresolved V gene accounts for under half, and the others remain unexplained. This sample holds about 2.2 million clones; 90% to 95% were observed only once. 1.5% to 2% of the sample goes to the ten largest clones. Sequencing was carried out using naive CD8+ T cells from PBMCs. This sample's cell subset or site label indicates: CD45RA+CCR7+. The receptors here all came from a man aged 18 to 30 in good health. Some clones in this sample may be carry-over from other donors' samples.

This chain links TRBV19 with TRBJ1-4; D call uncertain. The CDR3 loop spans 13 amino acids. V shed 4 bases and J shed 7 bases, with 10 bases lying between them. Germline CDR1 and CDR2: LNHDA and SQIVND (reference sequence). The chain's CDR3 is CASSTGLGEKLFF. Written as DNA, the CDR3 is TGTGCCAGTAGTACAGGTCTGGGTGAAAAACTGTTTTTT.

A remark on this clone: This sample includes further DNA sequences coding for the same CDR3. V usage is TRBV10-3 and J usage is TRBJ2-5; D unclear. Germline CDR1 ENHRY, CDR2 SYGVKD. The CDR3 length is 13 residues. V gave up 3 bases and J gave up 3 bases, with 8 bases separating them. CDR3 DNA: TGTGCCATCAGTGAAGGGCGGAAAGAGACCCAGTACTTC. Amino acids: CAISEGRKETQYF.

The V gene is TRBV28, the J gene TRBJ2-5, with D hard to call. CDR3 length: 15 amino acids. Germline V gene sequence: CDR1 MDHEN, CDR2 SYDVKM. V was clipped by 2 bases and J by 5 bases, with 15 bases between them. The DNA for the CDR3 is TGTGCCAGCAGTTTAGGTCTAGACCGGCGGGAGACCCAGTACTTC. It specifies CASSLGLDRRETQYF.

Regarding this clone: Within the sample, other DNA sequences also encode this same CDR3. This chain uses TRBV27 with TRBJ2-1; D might be TRBD2 (6 bases). V shed 3 bases and J shed 7 bases, with 7 bases lying between them. Germline V lookup: CDR1 MNHEY, CDR2 SMNVEV (reference sequence). The CDR3 runs to 12 residues. The CDR3 DNA reads as TGTGCCAGCAGTTTGGAGGGTAATGAGCAGTTCTTC. It translates to CASSLEGNEQFF.

This chain joins TRBV6-5 and TRBJ2-2; the match to TRBD1 covers 9 bases. The CDR3 loop spans 15 amino acids. The trim removed 6 bases at V and 1 base at J, leaving 3 bases unmatched. The germline V gene has CDR1 MNHEY and CDR2 SVGAGI. The chain's CDR3 is CASSRTGENTGELFF. For the CDR3, the DNA is TGTGCCAGCAGCCGGACAGGGGAGAACACCGGGGAGCTGTTTTTT.

The chain recombines TRBV27 with TRBJ2-1; D unclear. The CDR3 runs to 13 residues. From germline, CDR1 is MNHEY and CDR2 SMNVEV (reference sequence). Trimming shortened V by 7 bases and J by 6 bases, and 13 bases separated the two germline ends. The CDR3 loop is CASTARGFNEQFF. The CDR3, as DNA: TGTGCCAGCACCGCCCGCGGATTCAATGAGCAGTTCTTC.

The gene calls are TRBV7-9 and TRBJ2-7; perhaps TRBD1 as D (6 bases). The germline gives CDR1 SEHNR, CDR2 FQNEAQ (reference sequence). There are 15 residues in the CDR3. The V gene lost 5 bases and the J gene lost 3 bases, with 17 bases spanning the gap. The CDR3 protein is CASSPQAGQHYEQYF. Written as DNA, the CDR3 is TGTGCCAGCAGCCCCCAGGCTGGACAGCACTACGAGCAGTACTTC.

The rearrangement joins TRBV5-1 to TRBJ2-7; 7 bases match TRBD1. Germline lookup yields CDR1 SGHRS and CDR2 YFSETQ. There are 13 residues in the CDR3. J gave up 7 bases and V 0 bases, and 4 bases lay outside the gene matches. In nucleotides, the CDR3 is TGCGCCAGCAGCTTGGCCGGGACAGCAGAGCAGTACTTC. This codes for CASSLAGTAEQYF.

The V call is TRBV9, the J call TRBJ1-3, with 7 bases lining up with TRBD1. V dropped 3 bases and J dropped 0; count of bases not matched to a gene: 3. The CDR3 is made up of 15 amino acids. The germline V gene has CDR1 SGDLS and CDR2 YYNGEE. The DNA for the CDR3 is TGTGCCAGCAGCGGAACAGGGGACTCTGGAAACACCATATATTTT. Protein product: CASSGTGDSGNTIYF.

V and J are TRBV5-6 and TRBJ1-1; no firm D call. Germline values: CDR1 SGHDT, CDR2 YYEEEE. V gave up 4 bases and J gave up 7 bases, with 11 bases separating them. The CDR3 has 12 amino acids. The CDR3 reads CASSRLSGEAFF. For the CDR3, the DNA is TGTGCCAGCAGCCGACTTAGTGGTGAAGCTTTCTTT.

This chain links TRBV4-2 with TRBJ2-1; 10 nucleotides align to TRBD2. From germline, CDR1 is LGHNA and CDR2 YNFKEQ. There are 16 residues in the CDR3. V was pared by 4 bases and J by 4 bases, with 7 bases of the junction left unmatched. The CDR3 DNA reads TGTGCCAGCAGCCCGCCCGGGACTAGCGTTTACAATGAGCAGTTCTTC. It specifies CASSPPGTSVYNEQFF.

V and J are TRBV10-3 and TRBJ2-1, with 9 nucleotides matching TRBD1. This CDR3 is built from 14 residues. Per germline, CDR1 ENHRY and CDR2 SYGVKD. Trimming removed 4 bases from V and 6 bases from J; junction bases left unmatched: 4. The CDR3 protein is CAISAPDRGNEQFF. DNA of the CDR3: TGTGCCATCAGTGCACCGGACAGGGGCAATGAGCAGTTCTTC.

The table lists this clone with a count of one. The chain is built from TRBV9 and TRBJ2-7; 9 bases line up with TRBD1. CDR1 is SGDLS and CDR2 is YYNGEE in the germline V gene. V lost 3 bases and J lost 0; bases outside the gene matches: 4. This CDR3 has 15 amino acids. The CDR3 DNA reads TGTGCCAGCAGCGCCGGGACAGGGATCTCCTACGAGCAGTACTTC. It encodes CASSAGTGISYEQYF.

A word on this clone: Different DNA sequences within this sample yield the same CDR3. V and J are TRBV18 and TRBJ2-7, with unresolved D. The CDR3 totals 13 residues. Trimming pared 3 bases from V and 0 bases from J, leaving 6 bases between. The germline CDR1 and CDR2 sequences are KGHSH and LQKENI. This CDR3 reads CASSPDNSYEQYF. DNA of the CDR3: TGTGCCAGCTCACCTGACAACTCCTACGAGCAGTACTTC.